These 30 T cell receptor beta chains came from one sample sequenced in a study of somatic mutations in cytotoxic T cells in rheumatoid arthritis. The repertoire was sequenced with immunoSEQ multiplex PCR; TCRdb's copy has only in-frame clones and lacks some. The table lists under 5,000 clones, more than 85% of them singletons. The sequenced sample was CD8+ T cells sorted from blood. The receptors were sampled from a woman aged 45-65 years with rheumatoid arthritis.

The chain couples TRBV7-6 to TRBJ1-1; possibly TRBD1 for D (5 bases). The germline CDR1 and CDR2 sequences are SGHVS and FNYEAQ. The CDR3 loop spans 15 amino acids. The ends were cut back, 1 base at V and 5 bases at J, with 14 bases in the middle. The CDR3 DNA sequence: TGTGCCAGCAGCTTAGGGGGGAGCGGGGGGACTGAAGCTTTCTTT. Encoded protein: CASSLGGSGGTEAFF.

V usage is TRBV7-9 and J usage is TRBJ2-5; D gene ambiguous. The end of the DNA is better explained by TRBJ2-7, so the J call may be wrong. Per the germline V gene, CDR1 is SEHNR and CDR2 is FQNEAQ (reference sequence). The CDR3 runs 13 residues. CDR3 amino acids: CASSPQVSYEQYF. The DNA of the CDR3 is TGTGCCAGCAGCCCCCAGGTTTCCTACGAGCAGTACTTC.

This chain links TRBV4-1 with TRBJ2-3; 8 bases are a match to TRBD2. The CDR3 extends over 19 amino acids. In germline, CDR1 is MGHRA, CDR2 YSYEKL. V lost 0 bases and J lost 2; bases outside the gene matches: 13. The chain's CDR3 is CASSQETGPVSGVTDTQYF. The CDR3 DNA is TGCGCCAGCAGCCAAGAAACGGGGCCCGTTAGCGGGGTCACAGATACGCAGTATTTT.

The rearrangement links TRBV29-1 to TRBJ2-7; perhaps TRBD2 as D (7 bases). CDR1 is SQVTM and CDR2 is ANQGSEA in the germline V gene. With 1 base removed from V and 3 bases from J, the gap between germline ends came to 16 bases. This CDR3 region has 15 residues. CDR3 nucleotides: TGCAGCGTTGAAGGGTGGGGGGGCGACCACTACGAGCAGTACTTC. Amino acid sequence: CSVEGWGGDHYEQYF.

The CDR3 reads CATLLGGANTGELFF. The CDR3 bases are TGTGCCACCCTACTCGGGGGGGCGAACACCGGGGAGCTGTTTTTT. This chain links TRBV10-3 with TRBJ2-2, with 8 nucleotides matching TRBD2. Germline V gene data show CDR1 as ENHRY and CDR2 as SYGVKD. J gave up 0 bases and V 10 bases, and 7 bases lay outside the gene matches. The CDR3 runs to 15 residues.

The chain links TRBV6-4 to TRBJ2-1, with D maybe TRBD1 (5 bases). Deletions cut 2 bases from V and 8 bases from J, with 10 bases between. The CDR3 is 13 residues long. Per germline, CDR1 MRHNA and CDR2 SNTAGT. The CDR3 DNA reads TGTGCCAGCAGTGACCAGGGCAGCTATGAGCAGTTCTTC. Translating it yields CASSDQGSYEQFF.

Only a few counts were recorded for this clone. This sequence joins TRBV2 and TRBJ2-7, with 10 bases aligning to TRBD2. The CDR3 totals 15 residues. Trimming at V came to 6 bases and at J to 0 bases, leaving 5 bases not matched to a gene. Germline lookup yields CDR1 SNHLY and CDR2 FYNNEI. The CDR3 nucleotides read TGTGCCAGCAGAATTAGCGGGGGGTCCTCCTACGAGCAGTACTTC. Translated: CASRISGGSSYEQYF. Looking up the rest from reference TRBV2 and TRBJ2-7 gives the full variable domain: EPEVTQTPSHQVTQMGQEVILRCVPISNHLYFYWYRQILGQKVEFLVSFYNNEISEKSEIFDDQFSVERPDGSNFTLKIRSTKLEDSAMYFCASRISGGSSYEQYFGPGTRLTVT.

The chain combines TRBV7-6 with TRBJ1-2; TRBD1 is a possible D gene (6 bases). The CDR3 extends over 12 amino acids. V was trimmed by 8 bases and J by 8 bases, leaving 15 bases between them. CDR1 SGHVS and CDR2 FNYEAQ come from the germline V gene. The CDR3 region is CASGGGGPGYTF. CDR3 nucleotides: TGTGCCAGCGGGGGAGGGGGACCGGGCTACACCTTC.

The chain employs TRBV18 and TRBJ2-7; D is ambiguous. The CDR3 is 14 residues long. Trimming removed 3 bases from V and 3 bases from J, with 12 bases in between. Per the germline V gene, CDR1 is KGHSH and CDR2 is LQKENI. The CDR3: CASSPPRQRYEQYF. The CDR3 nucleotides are TGTGCCAGCTCACCCCCCCGGCAGCGCTACGAGCAGTACTTC.

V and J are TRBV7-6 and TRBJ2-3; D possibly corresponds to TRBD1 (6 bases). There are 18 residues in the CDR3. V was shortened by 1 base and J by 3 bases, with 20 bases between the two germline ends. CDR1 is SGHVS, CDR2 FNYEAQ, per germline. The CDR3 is CASSLVRLGAGETDTQYF. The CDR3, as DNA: TGTGCCAGCAGCTTAGTTAGATTGGGGGCAGGGGAAACAGATACGCAGTATTTT.

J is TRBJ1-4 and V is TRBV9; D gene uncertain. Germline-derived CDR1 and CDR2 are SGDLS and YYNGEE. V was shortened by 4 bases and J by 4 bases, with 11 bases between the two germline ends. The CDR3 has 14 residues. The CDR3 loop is CASSPGGFNEKLFF. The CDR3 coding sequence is TGTGCCAGCAGCCCGGGAGGATTTAATGAAAAACTGTTTTTT.

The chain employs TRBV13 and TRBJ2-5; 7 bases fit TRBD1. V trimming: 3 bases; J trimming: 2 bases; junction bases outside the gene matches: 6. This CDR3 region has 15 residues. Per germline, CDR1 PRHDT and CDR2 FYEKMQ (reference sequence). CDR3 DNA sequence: TGTGCCAGCAGCTTTGGGACAGCGGAACAAGAGACCCAGTACTTC. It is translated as CASSFGTAEQETQYF.

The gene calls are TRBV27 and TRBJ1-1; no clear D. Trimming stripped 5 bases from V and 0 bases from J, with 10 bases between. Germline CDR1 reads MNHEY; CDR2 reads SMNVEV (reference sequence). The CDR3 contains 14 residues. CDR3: CASSHGLLNTEAFF. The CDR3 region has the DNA TGTGCCAGCAGTCATGGACTTTTGAACACTGAAGCTTTCTTT.

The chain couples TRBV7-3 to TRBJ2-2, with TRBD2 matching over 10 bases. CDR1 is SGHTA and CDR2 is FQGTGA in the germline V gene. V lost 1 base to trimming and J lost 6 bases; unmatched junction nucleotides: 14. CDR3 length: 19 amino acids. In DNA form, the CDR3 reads TGTGCCAGCAGCTTAAGGCCTAGCGGGGGCGATAACATACCCGGGGAGCTGTTTTTT. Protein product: CASSLRPSGGDNIPGELFF.

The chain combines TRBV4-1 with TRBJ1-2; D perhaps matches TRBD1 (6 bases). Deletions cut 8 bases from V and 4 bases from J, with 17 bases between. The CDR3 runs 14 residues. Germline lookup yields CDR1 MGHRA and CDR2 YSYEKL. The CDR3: CASGWQGGGYGYTF. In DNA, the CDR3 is TGCGCCAGCGGCTGGCAAGGGGGGGGCTATGGCTACACCTTC.

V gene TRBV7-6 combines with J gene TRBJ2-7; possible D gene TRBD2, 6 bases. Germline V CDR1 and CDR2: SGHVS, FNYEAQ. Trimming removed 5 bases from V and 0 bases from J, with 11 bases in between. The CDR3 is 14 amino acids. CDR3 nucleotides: TGTGCCAGCAGCCCATCCGGGAGCTCCTACGAGCAGTACTTC. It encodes CASSPSGSSYEQYF.

CDR3 protein: CASSFYTGVGEQYF. The CDR3 bases are TGCGCCAGCAGCTTTTATACAGGGGTAGGCGAGCAGTACTTC. This chain connects TRBV5-1 to TRBJ2-7, with 7 bases matching TRBD1. After removal of 2 bases from V and 6 bases from J, the junction contained 8 bases not matched to a gene. Per the germline V gene, CDR1 is SGHRS and CDR2 is YFSETQ. The CDR3 loop spans 14 amino acids.

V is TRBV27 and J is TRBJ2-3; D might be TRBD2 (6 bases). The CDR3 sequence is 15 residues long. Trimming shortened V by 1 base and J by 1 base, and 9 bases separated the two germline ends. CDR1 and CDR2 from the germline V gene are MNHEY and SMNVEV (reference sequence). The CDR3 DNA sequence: TGTGCCAGCAGTTTATGGGGCGGGGGCACAGATACGCAGTATTTT. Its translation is CASSLWGGGTDTQYF.

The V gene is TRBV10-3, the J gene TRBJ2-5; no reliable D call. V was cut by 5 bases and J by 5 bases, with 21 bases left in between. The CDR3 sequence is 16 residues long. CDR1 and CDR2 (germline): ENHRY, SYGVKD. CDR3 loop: CAISSPAETLRETQYF. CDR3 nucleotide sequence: TGTGCCATCAGTTCCCCAGCAGAGACTCTTCGGGAGACCCAGTACTTC.

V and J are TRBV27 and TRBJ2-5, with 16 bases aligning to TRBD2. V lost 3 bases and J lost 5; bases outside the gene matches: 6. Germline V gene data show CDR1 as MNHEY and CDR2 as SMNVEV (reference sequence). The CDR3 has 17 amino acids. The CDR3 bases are TGTGCCAGCAGTTTTGGGACTAGCGGGGGGGTCGCGGAGACCCAGTACTTC. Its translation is CASSFGTSGGVAETQYF.

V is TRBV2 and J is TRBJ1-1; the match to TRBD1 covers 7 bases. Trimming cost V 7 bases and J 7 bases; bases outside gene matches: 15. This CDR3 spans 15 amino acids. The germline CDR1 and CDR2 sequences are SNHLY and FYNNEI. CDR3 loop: CASNTITTDRVEAFF. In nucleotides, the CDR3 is TGTGCCAGCAACACAATTACAACCGACAGGGTTGAAGCTTTCTTT. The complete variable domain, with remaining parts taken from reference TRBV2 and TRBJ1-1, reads EPEVTQTPSHQVTQMGQEVILRCVPISNHLYFYWYRQILGQKVEFLVSFYNNEISEKSEIFDDQFSVERPDGSNFTLKIRSTKLEDSAMYFCASNTITTDRVEAFFGQGTRLTVV.

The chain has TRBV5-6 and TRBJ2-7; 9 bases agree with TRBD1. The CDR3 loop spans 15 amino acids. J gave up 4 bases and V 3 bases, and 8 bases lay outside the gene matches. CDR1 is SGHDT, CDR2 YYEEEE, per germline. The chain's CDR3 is CASSSTGGGVYEQYF. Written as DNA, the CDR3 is TGTGCCAGCAGCTCAACAGGGGGCGGGGTGTACGAGCAGTACTTC.

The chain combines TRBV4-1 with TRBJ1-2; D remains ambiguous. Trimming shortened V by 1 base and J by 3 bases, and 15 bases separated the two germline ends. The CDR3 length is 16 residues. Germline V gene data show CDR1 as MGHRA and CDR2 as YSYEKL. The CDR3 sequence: CASSQAFTAAHYGYTF. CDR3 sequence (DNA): TGCGCCAGCAGCCAAGCGTTCACAGCAGCCCACTATGGCTACACCTTC.

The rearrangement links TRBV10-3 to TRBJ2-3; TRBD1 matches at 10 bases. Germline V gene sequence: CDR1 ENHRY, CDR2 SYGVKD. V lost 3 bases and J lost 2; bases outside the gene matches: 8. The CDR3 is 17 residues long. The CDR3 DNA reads TGTGCCATCAGTGAATCGGGGACAGGGGTGATCACAGATACGCAGTATTTT. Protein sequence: CAISESGTGVITDTQYF.

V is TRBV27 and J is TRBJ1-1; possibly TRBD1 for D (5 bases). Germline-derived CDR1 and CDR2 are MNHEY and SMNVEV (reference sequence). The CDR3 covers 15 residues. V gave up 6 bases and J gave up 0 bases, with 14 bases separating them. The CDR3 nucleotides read TGTGCCAGCAGGTCGGGGGGATCCATGAACACTGAAGCTTTCTTT. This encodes CASRSGGSMNTEAFF.

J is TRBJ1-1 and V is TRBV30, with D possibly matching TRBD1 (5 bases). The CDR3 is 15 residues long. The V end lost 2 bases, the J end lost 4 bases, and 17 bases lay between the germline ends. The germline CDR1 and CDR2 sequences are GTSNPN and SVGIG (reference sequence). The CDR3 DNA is TGTGCCTGGAGTCACTGGGGCAGGGCGAGCACTGAAGCTTTCTTT. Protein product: CAWSHWGRASTEAFF.

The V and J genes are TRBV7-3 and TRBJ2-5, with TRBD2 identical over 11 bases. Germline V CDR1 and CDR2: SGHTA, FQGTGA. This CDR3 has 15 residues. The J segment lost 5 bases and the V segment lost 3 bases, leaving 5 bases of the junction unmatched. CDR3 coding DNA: TGTGCCAGCAGCTTCTTAGCGGGGGGGCCTGAGACCCAGTACTTC. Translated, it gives CASSFLAGGPETQYF.

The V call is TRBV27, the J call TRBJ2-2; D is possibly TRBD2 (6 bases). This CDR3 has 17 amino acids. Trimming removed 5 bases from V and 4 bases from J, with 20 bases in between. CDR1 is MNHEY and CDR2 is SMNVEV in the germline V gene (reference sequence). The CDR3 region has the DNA TGTGCCAGCAGTAGTTTTCTCTCGCGGGGTACCACCGGGGAGCTGTTTTTT. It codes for CASSSFLSRGTTGELFF.

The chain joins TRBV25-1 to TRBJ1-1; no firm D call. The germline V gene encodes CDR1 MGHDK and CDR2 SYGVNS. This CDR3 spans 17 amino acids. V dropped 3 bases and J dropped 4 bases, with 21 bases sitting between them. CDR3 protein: CASSEMETKEVGTEAFF. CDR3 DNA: TGTGCCAGCAGTGAGATGGAGACAAAGGAGGTAGGCACTGAAGCTTTCTTT.

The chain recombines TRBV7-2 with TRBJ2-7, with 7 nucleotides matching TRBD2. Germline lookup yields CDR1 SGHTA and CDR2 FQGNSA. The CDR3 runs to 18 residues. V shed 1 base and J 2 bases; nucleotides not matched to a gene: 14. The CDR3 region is CASSLEVYERLATYEQYF. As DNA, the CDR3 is TGTGCCAGCAGCTTAGAAGTGTATGAAAGACTAGCTACCTACGAGCAGTACTTC.